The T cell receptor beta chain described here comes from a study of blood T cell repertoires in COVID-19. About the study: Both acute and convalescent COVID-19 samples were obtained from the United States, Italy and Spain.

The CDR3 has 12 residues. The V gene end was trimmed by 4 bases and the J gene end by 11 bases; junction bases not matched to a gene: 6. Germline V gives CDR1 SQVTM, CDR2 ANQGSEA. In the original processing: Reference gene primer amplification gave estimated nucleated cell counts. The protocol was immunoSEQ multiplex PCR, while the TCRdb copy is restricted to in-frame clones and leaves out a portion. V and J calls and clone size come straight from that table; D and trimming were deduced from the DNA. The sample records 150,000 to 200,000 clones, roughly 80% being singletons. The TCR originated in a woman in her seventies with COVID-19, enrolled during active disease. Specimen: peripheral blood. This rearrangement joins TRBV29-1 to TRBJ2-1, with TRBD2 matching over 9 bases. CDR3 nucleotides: TGCAGCGTTGGTAGCGGGAGTACGCAGCAGTTCTTC. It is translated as CSVGSGSTQQFF.